This T cell receptor beta chain came from a study of regulatory T cells in long-lasting Graves disease. In building TCR beta libraries, iRepertoire HTBI primers were used together with Arm-PCR of CDR3 regions. TCRdb itself ran the multiplex PCR reads through MiXCR, one entry per CDR3 protein. This sample yields 400,000 to 500,000 distinct CDR3 sequences, of which 12% to 15% are seen a single time; roughly 18% belongs to the top ten. Documented time point: newly diagnosed GD, antithyroid drugs for less than 3 months. Following extraction of RNA from PBMCs, that RNA was used to make the TCR library. Study-level findings and limits: Preferential use of TRBV28, TRBJ1-2 and TRBJ2-5 was seen in persistent disease. New patients shared around 1,000 public clonotypes, and persistent patients shared more, with about 2,500. The work looked only at peripheral blood and did not look at thyroid tissue.

CDR3 length: 13 amino acids. The germline CDR1 and CDR2 sequences are MGHDK and SYGVNS. V dropped 4 bases and J dropped 4 bases, with 10 bases sitting between them. Concerning this clonotype: As yet, its antigen is unknown.

The data were also submitted as part of a second study, on T cells in Graves' hyperthyroidism and ophthalmopathy. From that study: The HTBI primer set drove a first-round RT-PCR of the TCR CDR3.

The chain links TRBV25-1 to TRBJ1-2; maybe TRBD1 (6 bases). Sequencing was performed on peripheral blood mononuclear cells (PBMCs), taken at new diagnosis, from a patient treated with antithyroid drugs. This TCR was recovered from a woman in her forties or fifties with Graves disease. The CDR3, as DNA: TGTGCCAGCAGTGTCGGGGGGGCCTATGGCTACACCTTC. Translating it yields CASSVGGAYGYTF.